The rows below give T cell receptor beta chains drawn from one sample of a study of cytomegalovirus exposure and HLA in healthy donors. Assay used: immunoSEQ multiplex PCR; TCRdb lists only in-frame clones, some missing. The sample lists 100,000 to 150,000 clones, just under 95% seen once, with under 1.5% in the top ten. The sequencing sample was made of PBMCs. The receptors shown here come from a woman younger than 35 in good health and CMV-seronegative. CDR3s include the opening cysteine and the closing phenylalanine or tryptophan. Fields, in order: V gene, clone size, J gene, D gene, CDR3 DNA, CDR3 protein. D genes are given only for firm matches. Size tells how often a clone was seen (once, few, many) or the class of an expanded clone, and some rows leave it out.

V: TRBV15; size: .; J: TRBJ2-7; D: .; DNA: TGTGCTGCCGGGACTGACACCTACGAGCAGTACTTC; CDR3: CAAGTDTYEQYF
V: TRBV7-6; size: .; J: TRBJ1-2; D: .; DNA: TGTGCCAGCAGTCCCATGTTTGGCCATAACTATGGCTACACCTTC; CDR3: CASSPMFGHNYGYTF
V: TRBV12-5; size: .; J: TRBJ1-5; D: .; DNA: TGTGCTAGTGGTTTGGGACCTGGACAAGGGAAACAGCCCCAGCATTTT; CDR3: CASGLGPGQGKQPQHF
V: TRBV5-4; size: .; J: TRBJ2-1; D: TRBD2; DNA: TGTGCCAGCAGCTGGACTAGCCAAAATGAGCAGTTCTTC; CDR3: CASSWTSQNEQFF
V: TRBV7-9; size: .; J: TRBJ2-5; D: TRBD1; DNA: TGTGCCAGCAGCTCAGTTCTTACCGGGACAGGGGCAGGAGAGACCCAGTACTTC; CDR3: CASSSVLTGTGAGETQYF
V: TRBV30; size: once; J: TRBJ2-7; D: TRBD2; DNA: TGTGCCTGGAGCGCTAGCGGGGGGAGGTTGTACGAGCAGTACTTC; CDR3: CAWSASGGRLYEQYF
V: TRBV7-9; size: .; J: TRBJ2-5; D: .; DNA: TGTGCCAGTGCGCGGGACCAAGAGACCCAGTACTTC; CDR3: CASARDQETQYF
V: TRBV28; size: .; J: TRBJ2-7; D: .; DNA: TGTGCCAGCAGTTCCCCAGGGGGGACGGGCTCCTACGAGCAGTACTTC; CDR3: CASSSPGGTGSYEQYF
V: TRBV27; size: .; J: TRBJ1-2; D: TRBD1; DNA: TGTGCCAGCAGTTCTAGGGACAGGCAGTATGGCTACACCTTC; CDR3: CASSSRDRQYGYTF
V: TRBV20-1; size: few; J: TRBJ1-1; D: .; DNA: TGCAGTGCCAACAGGGCAGTTGAAGCTTTCTTT; CDR3: CSANRAVEAFF
V: TRBV28; size: .; J: TRBJ1-5; D: .; DNA: TGTGCTACCATCTCAGGGGATCAGCCCCAGCATTTT; CDR3: CATISGDQPQHF
V: TRBV6-1; size: once; J: TRBJ1-5; D: .; DNA: TGTGCCAGCAGTGCCCTGACAGGTACCGGCAATCAGCCCCAGCATTTT; CDR3: CASSALTGTGNQPQHF
V: TRBV15; size: .; J: TRBJ1-4; D: .; DNA: TGTGCCACCAGCAGAGATAAGGGCAGGGGAAATGAAAAACTGTTTTTT; CDR3: CATSRDKGRGNEKLFF
V: TRBV6-1; size: .; J: TRBJ1-1; D: .; DNA: TGTGCCACCCAACAGGTCCGTGGGACTGAAGCTTTCTTT; CDR3: CATQQVRGTEAFF
V: TRBV29-1; size: .; J: TRBJ2-1; D: .; DNA: TGCAGCGTTGAAACGGTGGAGGGTTACAATGAGCAGTTCTTC; CDR3: CSVETVEGYNEQFF
V: TRBV18; size: .; J: TRBJ2-2; D: TRBD2; DNA: TGTGCCAGCTCCCAATCGGGACAGCCGAAAAGACTAGCGGGGGAGAACACCGGGGAGCTGTTTTTT; CDR3: CASSQSGQPKRLAGENTGELFF
V: TRBV2; size: .; J: TRBJ2-7; D: .; DNA: TGTGCCAGCAGTGGTGACGGCGGTCTCTACGAGCAGTACTTC; CDR3: CASSGDGGLYEQYF
V: TRBV18; size: few; J: TRBJ1-1; D: .; DNA: TGTGCCAGCTCACCCTCTACCCCGCTAAGCGGCAGTGAAGCTTTCTTT; CDR3: CASSPSTPLSGSEAFF
V: TRBV9; size: .; J: TRBJ2-1; D: TRBD1; DNA: TGTGCCAGCAGCACCCAGAGGGACAGGGCCCCCAAGAGCTCCTACAATGAGCAGTTCTTC; CDR3: CASSTQRDRAPKSSYNEQFF
V: TRBV5-5; size: .; J: TRBJ2-3; D: .; DNA: TGTGCCAGCAGCTCCTCTCGCACAGATACGCAGTATTTT; CDR3: CASSSSRTDTQYF
V: TRBV6-1; size: .; J: TRBJ1-2; D: .; DNA: TGTGCCAGCAGCCGACAGCCTAACTATGGCTACACCTTC; CDR3: CASSRQPNYGYTF
V: TRBV7-8; size: .; J: TRBJ1-5; D: .; DNA: TGTGCCAGCAGCTCCCAGGCGGGTAGCAATCAGCCCCAGCATTTT; CDR3: CASSSQAGSNQPQHF
V: TRBV7-8; size: .; J: TRBJ1-3; D: .; DNA: TGTGCCAGCAGCTTAGACACTAGTTCTGGAAACACCATATATTTT; CDR3: CASSLDTSSGNTIYF
V: TRBV28; size: .; J: TRBJ1-2; D: .; DNA: TGTGCCAGCACTCGCCTTGGGGCAGGATCGCGCAACTATGGCTACACCTTC; CDR3: CASTRLGAGSRNYGYTF
V: TRBV7-9; size: .; J: TRBJ1-2; D: .; DNA: TGTGCCAGCAGCTCGACAGAGCGCTATGGCTACACCTTC; CDR3: CASSSTERYGYTF
V: TRBV27; size: .; J: TRBJ2-2; D: .; DNA: TGTGCCAGCAGTCATCCTTGGAGGGGGGGGAACACCGGGGAGCTGTTTTTT; CDR3: CASSHPWRGGNTGELFF
V: TRBV19; size: .; J: TRBJ1-2; D: TRBD1; DNA: TGTGCCAGTAGTCCTAGGGACAGAGTTGACTACACCTTC; CDR3: CASSPRDRVDYTF
V: TRBV6-5; size: .; J: TRBJ2-2; D: .; DNA: TGTGCCAGCAGTTACTCGGGGAGAGAGGGCGGGGAGCTGTTTTTT; CDR3: CASSYSGREGGELFF
V: TRBV6-5; size: .; J: TRBJ2-7; D: TRBD2; DNA: TGTGCCAGCAGCCGTTGGACTAGCGGAGAATACGAGCAGTACTTC; CDR3: CASSRWTSGEYEQYF
V: TRBV5-4; size: .; J: TRBJ2-3; D: .; DNA: TGTGCCAGCAGCCTAGGGGGGGTGGGAGCCACAGATACGCAGTATTTT; CDR3: CASSLGGVGATDTQYF
V: TRBV7-6; size: .; J: TRBJ2-1; D: TRBD2; DNA: TGTGCCAGCAGCCTAGACGGGAGGGCCAGTGAGCAGTTCTTC; CDR3: CASSLDGRASEQFF
V: TRBV11-3; size: .; J: TRBJ2-2; D: .; DNA: TGTGCCAGCAGCTTAGGCGGGACCGGGGAGCTGTTTTTT; CDR3: CASSLGGTGELFF
V: TRBV27; size: .; J: TRBJ1-2; D: TRBD1; DNA: TGTGCCAGCAGTGCCTTCACAGGGGTCTATGGCTACACCTTC; CDR3: CASSAFTGVYGYTF
V: TRBV7-9; size: .; J: TRBJ2-5; D: .; DNA: TGTGCCAGCAGCTTAGGACTAGACATGGAGACCCAGTACTTC; CDR3: CASSLGLDMETQYF
V: TRBV30; size: .; J: TRBJ1-2; D: .; DNA: TGTGCCTGGAGTGTTCCAGGCGGCTACACCTTC; CDR3: CAWSVPGGYTF
V: TRBV2; size: .; J: TRBJ2-2; D: TRBD2; DNA: TGTGCCAGCACCCTGGGGAGGGGAGACACCGGGGAGCTGTTTTTT; CDR3: CASTLGRGDTGELFF
V: TRBV6-1; size: .; J: TRBJ1-2; D: .; DNA: TGTGCCGCTGGGGGGGTTAACTATGGCTACACCTTC; CDR3: CAAGGVNYGYTF
V: TRBV9; size: .; J: TRBJ2-2; D: .; DNA: TGTGCCAGCAGCGTACGCGGGACGAACACCGGGGAGCTGTTTTTT; CDR3: CASSVRGTNTGELFF
V: TRBV18; size: .; J: TRBJ1-5; D: .; DNA: TGTGCCAGCTCACAGGGGATTCAGCCCCAGCATTTT; CDR3: CASSQGIQPQHF
V: TRBV28; size: .; J: TRBJ1-1; D: TRBD1; DNA: TGTGCCAGCGGCTCGACAGGGGGGAACACTGAAGCTTTCTTT; CDR3: CASGSTGGNTEAFF
V: TRBV30; size: .; J: TRBJ2-1; D: TRBD1; DNA: TGTGCCTGGTCACGGGGACAGGCCTACAATGAGCAGTTCTTC; CDR3: CAWSRGQAYNEQFF
V: TRBV5-1; size: .; J: TRBJ1-2; D: TRBD1; DNA: TGCGCCAGCAGCCCGGAAGACAGGGCACTTAACTATGGCTACACCTTC; CDR3: CASSPEDRALNYGYTF
V: TRBV9; size: .; J: TRBJ2-7; D: TRBD1; DNA: TGTGCCAGCAGCCCAAGGACAGGCACCTACGAGCAGTACTTC; CDR3: CASSPRTGTYEQYF
V: TRBV7-2; size: .; J: TRBJ2-5; D: TRBD2; DNA: TGTGCCAGCAGCTTACTGGGAGGGGAAGAGACCCAGTACTTC; CDR3: CASSLLGGEETQYF